The 13 T cell receptor beta chains below all came from one sample that was sequenced in a study of Siglec-9 on CD8 T cells in melanoma (dated by TCRdb to the late 2010s). The method was the immunoSEQ multiplex PCR assay. TCRdb mirrors the immuneACCESS table, restricted to in-frame sequences. Some clones are absent from its copies; in checked studies, under half trace to an unresolved V gene, and the reason for the others is unknown. Counted in this sample were about 30,000 clones; approximately 80% of them appeared once. The leading ten clones occupy under 6.5% of the sample. Sequenced input: Siglec-9- CD8+ T cells sorted from blood. Read against the paper, the sample's cell subset or site label means: CD8 T cells lacking Siglec-9. The receptor set was obtained from a human donor in good health.

V and J are TRBV7-9 and TRBJ2-7; D remains ambiguous. Germline assignment: CDR1 SEHNR and CDR2 FQNEAQ (reference sequence). The V gene lost 5 bases and the J gene lost 2 bases, with 13 bases spanning the gap. The CDR3 is 14 residues long. CDR3 residues: CASSLEGRAYEQYV. DNA of the CDR3: TGTGCCAGCAGCCTAGAAGGAAGGGCCTACGAGCAGTACGTC.

The chain is built from TRBV11-2 and TRBJ1-1; TRBD1 matches 9 bases. The ends lost 5 bases at V and 5 bases at J; junction bases unmatched: 6. Germline values: CDR1 SGHAT, CDR2 FQNNGV. This CDR3 is built from 14 residues. The CDR3 reads CASSPQGARTEAFF. Written as DNA, the CDR3 is TGTGCCAGCAGCCCACAGGGGGCACGGACTGAAGCTTTCTTT.

The count of this clone is one. This chain links TRBV5-1 with TRBJ2-5; 13 bases line up with TRBD2. V lost 0 bases, J lost 4 bases, and 0 bases stayed unmatched. CDR3 size: 15 residues. CDR1 and CDR2 from the germline V gene are SGHRS and YFSETQ. The chain's CDR3 is CASSLGTSGRETQYF. The CDR3 DNA sequence: TGCGCCAGCAGCTTGGGGACTAGCGGGAGAGAGACCCAGTACTTC.

This clone was picked up one time. The chain has TRBV28 and TRBJ2-3; 8 nucleotides line up with TRBD2. CDR1 and CDR2 from the germline V gene are MDHEN and SYDVKM. Trimming removed 1 base from V and 6 bases from J; junction bases left unmatched: 12. The CDR3 runs 17 residues. The CDR3 region has the DNA TGTGCCAGCAGTTTATTCCCCAGCGGGGGCCTTCCGGATACGCAGTATTTT. This translates into CASSLFPSGGLPDTQYF.

The rearrangement joins TRBV5-1 to TRBJ1-1; D may be TRBD1 (6 bases). CDR3 length: 16 residues. Germline CDR1 and CDR2: SGHRS and YFSETQ. The V end lost 0 bases, the J end lost 1 base, and 13 bases lay between the germline ends. The CDR3 nucleotides read TGCGCCAGCAGCTTGGACCCTAAGACAGGGAACACTGAAGCTTTCTTT. Residues: CASSLDPKTGNTEAFF.

The chain uses TRBV7-9 and TRBJ2-3, with D possibly being TRBD2 (5 bases). V was shortened by 4 bases and J by 4 bases, with 15 bases between the two germline ends. Germline CDR1 is SEHNR and CDR2 is FQNEAQ (reference sequence). The CDR3 covers 15 residues. The CDR3 loop is CASSSAEVRPDTQYF. CDR3 coding DNA: TGTGCCAGCAGCTCAGCGGAGGTCCGCCCAGATACGCAGTATTTT.

The chain links TRBV5-1 to TRBJ1-6; TRBD1 matches at 8 bases. The CDR3 length is 15 residues. Germline CDR1 is SGHRS and CDR2 is YFSETQ. V gave up 7 bases and J gave up 5 bases; unmatched junction bases: 8. CDR3 in DNA: TGCGCCAGCGGAATAGGGACAGGTCATAATTCACCCCTCCACTTT. It encodes CASGIGTGHNSPLHF.

The V call is TRBV7-8, the J call TRBJ2-7, with no clear D. This CDR3 is built from 14 residues. Trimming cost V 5 bases and J 2 bases, with 13 bases left between them. Germline V lookup: CDR1 SGHVS, CDR2 FQNEAQ. CDR3 coding DNA: TGTGCCAGCAGCCTCGCGGACCCTCCCTACGAGCAGTACGTC. Encoded protein: CASSLADPPYEQYV.

The chain recombines TRBV28 with TRBJ2-1, with 12 bases that match TRBD2. Germline V gene data show CDR1 as MDHEN and CDR2 as SYDVKM. With 6 bases clipped from V and 7 bases from J, the junction kept 10 bases outside the gene matches. The CDR3 is 16 residues long. CDR3 loop: CASSPVTSGGWNEQFF. CDR3 coding DNA: TGTGCCAGCAGCCCTGTGACTAGCGGGGGCTGGAATGAGCAGTTCTTC.

Of note for this clone: Other DNA sequences in the sample encode the same CDR3. The chain employs TRBV9 and TRBJ2-1; 10 bases map to TRBD2. Germline V lookup: CDR1 SGDLS, CDR2 YYNGEE. This CDR3 has 15 residues. Losses at the gene ends were 0 bases for V and 4 bases for J; bases not matched to a gene: 1. The DNA for the CDR3 is TGTGCCAGCAGCGTAGCACTAGCGGGGTACAATGAGCAGTTCTTC. Translating gives CASSVALAGYNEQFF.

CDR3: CASSPRSAYGYTF. In nucleotides, the CDR3 is TGTGCCAGCAGCCCGAGATCTGCCTATGGCTACACCTTC. The chain recombines TRBV5-4 with TRBJ1-2; D unresolved. This CDR3 is built from 13 residues. CDR1 and CDR2 (germline): SGHNT, YYREEE (reference sequence). Between the trimmed V and J ends, which lost 4 bases and 4 bases, there was a span of 11 bases.

This rearrangement joins TRBV19 to TRBJ1-5, with 9 bases matching TRBD1. Unmatched junction bases numbered 11, after V lost 3 bases and J lost 5 bases. This CDR3 has 17 residues. The germline CDR1 and CDR2 sequences are LNHDA and SQIVND (reference sequence). The CDR3 DNA is TGTGCCAGTAGTATTTTGTCATGGACAGGGGAGGATCAGCCCCAGCATTTT. This codes for CASSILSWTGEDQPQHF.

This chain joins TRBV6-6 and TRBJ1-5; D not certain. Trimming stripped 2 bases from V and 1 base from J, with 12 bases between. The CDR3 spans 16 residues. The germline CDR1 and CDR2 sequences are MNHNY and SVGAGI (reference sequence). CDR3 in DNA: TGTGCCAGCAGTTACATAGGGCGCAGCAGCAATCAGCCCCAGCATTTT. This translates into CASSYIGRSSNQPQHF.